These T cell receptor beta chains were read from a single sample in a study of blood T cell repertoires in COVID-19. Clones were sequenced by immunoSEQ multiplex PCR, and TCRdb holds only the in-frame ones, with some missing. The sample holds hundreds of thousands of clones, about 83% seen once. What was sequenced was peripheral blood. The receptors originated from a man aged 80 or over with acute or convalescent COVID-19. The CDR3 runs from the conserved cysteine through the conserved F or W. D genes are given only for firm matches. Rows give clone size only sometimes, using once, few, many, or a class for an expanded clone.

J: TRBJ1-5
size: -
V: TRBV20-1
D: -
DNA: TGCAGTGCTAGTGCGGGGAGCCAGCCCCAGCATTTT
CDR3: CSASAGSQPQHF

J: TRBJ1-1
size: -
V: TRBV6-5
D: -
DNA: TGTGCCAGCAGGGTACAGGGTGAAGCTTTCTTT
CDR3: CASRVQGEAFF

J: TRBJ2-7
size: once
V: TRBV29-1
D: TRBD1
DNA: TGCAGCGCGGGACAGGGGAGCTCCTACGAGCAGTACTTC
CDR3: CSAGQGSSYEQYF

J: TRBJ2-7
size: -
V: TRBV19
D: TRBD1
DNA: TGTGCCAGGCCGGATATCGGGACAGGGGACTACGAGCAGTACTTC
CDR3: CARPDIGTGDYEQYF

J: TRBJ2-7
size: -
V: TRBV29-1
D: -
DNA: TGCAGCGTTGAAGGTGCGGATCTGTACGAGCAGTACTTC
CDR3: CSVEGADLYEQYF

J: TRBJ2-1
size: -
V: TRBV7-8
D: TRBD2
DNA: TGTGCCAGCAGCTTAGCGTTAGCTAGCGGGATCTACAATGAGCAGTTCTTC
CDR3: CASSLALASGIYNEQFF

J: TRBJ1-2
size: -
V: TRBV29-1
D: TRBD1
DNA: TGCAGCGTTGGGGACAGGGCGGACTATGGCTACACCTTC
CDR3: CSVGDRADYGYTF

J: TRBJ2-1
size: -
V: TRBV29-1
D: -
DNA: TGCAGCGTGCCCGGACTTGGAAGATACAATGAGCAGTTCTTC
CDR3: CSVPGLGRYNEQFF

J: TRBJ1-6
size: -
V: TRBV27
D: -
DNA: TGTGCCACAGGACATGAGTCACCCCTCCACTTT
CDR3: CATGHESPLHF

J: TRBJ1-2
size: -
V: TRBV28
D: -
DNA: TGTGCCAGCAGTTTCCCAGACACTGTCTATGGCTACACCTTC
CDR3: CASSFPDTVYGYTF

J: TRBJ1-1
size: -
V: TRBV6-1
D: -
DNA: TGTGCCAGCAGTGGACCACTAGGGATTATGAACACTGAAGCTTTCTTT
CDR3: CASSGPLGIMNTEAFF

J: TRBJ1-1
size: once
V: TRBV10-3
D: TRBD1
DNA: TGTGCCATCAGTCGGACAGGGGGCGCGGGGGACACTGAAGCTTTCTTT
CDR3: CAISRTGGAGDTEAFF

J: TRBJ1-6
size: few
V: TRBV7-8
D: -
DNA: TGTGCCAGCAGCTTAGGCGTCGAGGGTCGTTTAACGTTT
CDR3: CASSLGVEGRLTF

J: TRBJ2-7
size: -
V: TRBV19
D: TRBD1
DNA: TGTGCCAGTAGTACCTTCGGACAGGAGAGCTACGAGCAGTACTTC
CDR3: CASSTFGQESYEQYF

J: TRBJ2-7
size: once
V: TRBV18
D: TRBD1
DNA: TGTGCCAGCTCACAGGGACAGGTGAGCTACGAGCAGTACTTC
CDR3: CASSQGQVSYEQYF

J: TRBJ2-7
size: -
V: TRBV7-9
D: -
DNA: TGTGCCAGCAGCTTAGACGGCGGGCTAGCGACCTACGAGCAGTACTTC
CDR3: CASSLDGGLATYEQYF

J: TRBJ2-7
size: -
V: TRBV18
D: -
DNA: TGTGCCAGCTCACCGGGGAGTGTGGGATACGAGCAGTACTTC
CDR3: CASSPGSVGYEQYF

J: TRBJ2-2
size: -
V: TRBV9
D: TRBD1
DNA: TGTGCCAGCAGCGTAGTGGGGACAGCTAACACCGGGGAGCTGTTTTTT
CDR3: CASSVVGTANTGELFF

J: TRBJ1-1
size: -
V: TRBV5-1
D: TRBD1
DNA: TGCGCCAGCAACTCGGGACAGACTTTGAACACTGAAGCTTTCTTT
CDR3: CASNSGQTLNTEAFF

J: TRBJ2-3
size: -
V: TRBV7-2
D: TRBD2
DNA: TGTGCCAGCAGCCCCTTTTCAACGGCGGGGGGCCTCACAGATACGCAGTATTTT
CDR3: CASSPFSTAGGLTDTQYF

J: TRBJ1-5
size: -
V: TRBV19
D: -
DNA: TGTGCCAGTAGACAGACAGGTTTCAATCAGCCCCAGCATTTT
CDR3: CASRQTGFNQPQHF

J: TRBJ2-1
size: -
V: TRBV9
D: TRBD2
DNA: TGTGCCAGCAGCGTAGAACTGGGACTAGCGGGAGATGAGCAGTTCTTC
CDR3: CASSVELGLAGDEQFF

J: TRBJ1-3
size: -
V: TRBV5-1
D: -
DNA: TGCGCCAGCAGCTTAGATGGAGCCTCTGGAAACACCATATATTTT
CDR3: CASSLDGASGNTIYF

J: TRBJ2-7
size: -
V: TRBV6-4
D: TRBD1
DNA: TGTGCCAGCAGTGAGGTCTACCTAGGGACAGACTCCTACGAGCAGTACTTC
CDR3: CASSEVYLGTDSYEQYF

J: TRBJ2-5
size: -
V: TRBV18
D: -
DNA: TGTGCCAGCTCACCCGGGAGTCAAGAGACCCAGTACTTC
CDR3: CASSPGSQETQYF

J: TRBJ2-7
size: -
V: TRBV28
D: -
DNA: TGTGCCAGCAGTTTAACTCCTTCGGCCTACGAGCAGTACTTC
CDR3: CASSLTPSAYEQYF

J: TRBJ2-2
size: -
V: TRBV11-2
D: -
DNA: TGTGCCAGCAGCTTGAGTTGGGAGCTGTTTTTT
CDR3: CASSLSWELFF

J: TRBJ2-7
size: -
V: TRBV7-2
D: TRBD2
DNA: TGTGCCAGCAGCTTAGTGGGAGGGAGCGAGCAGTACTTC
CDR3: CASSLVGGSEQYF

J: TRBJ1-6
size: -
V: TRBV7-2
D: -
DNA: TGTGCCAGCAGCTTAGAGACTAGGACGGGTAATTCACCCCTCCACTTT
CDR3: CASSLETRTGNSPLHF